This is a list of T cell receptor beta chains from one sample in a study of PD-1 blockade in classical Hodgkin lymphoma. Libraries were prepared by immunoSEQ multiplex PCR; TCRdb keeps only in-frame clonotypes and omits some of them. The top ten hold around 0.2% of the sample, which has fewer than 40,000 clones, around 89% seen once. Material for sequencing was CD4+ T cells from blood. These receptors were taken from a human donor with classical Hodgkin lymphoma. CDR3s include the opening cysteine and the closing phenylalanine or tryptophan. A D gene is named only where the DNA matches it firmly. Clone size is not always given. Where it is, it says once, few, many or a class for expanded clones.

v_call: TRBV7-2
j_call: TRBJ2-5
clone_size: -
d_call: -
cdr3_nt: TGTGCCAGCAGCTTCCCGGACAGACAAGAGACCCAGTACTTC
cdr3_aa: CASSFPDRQETQYF

v_call: TRBV18
j_call: TRBJ2-7
clone_size: -
d_call: TRBD1
cdr3_nt: TGTGCCAGCTCACCCGTCCTAACGGGACAGTGGGGCCACGAGCAGTACTTC
cdr3_aa: CASSPVLTGQWGHEQYF

v_call: TRBV10-2
j_call: TRBJ1-1
clone_size: few
d_call: -
cdr3_nt: TGCGCCAGCAGTGGGGACGAGAACACTGAAGCTTTCTTT
cdr3_aa: CASSGDENTEAFF

v_call: TRBV2
j_call: TRBJ2-1
clone_size: -
d_call: -
cdr3_nt: TGTGCCAGCAGTTACGGTGGTAATGAGCAGTTCTTC
cdr3_aa: CASSYGGNEQFF

v_call: TRBV4-3
j_call: TRBJ1-1
clone_size: -
d_call: -
cdr3_nt: TGCGCCAGCAGCCTGCGGATAAACACTGAAGCTTTCTTT
cdr3_aa: CASSLRINTEAFF

v_call: TRBV19
j_call: TRBJ2-5
clone_size: -
d_call: TRBD2
cdr3_nt: TGTGCCAGTAGTATGGCATCCGGGGGGGCCCAAGAGACCCAGTACTTC
cdr3_aa: CASSMASGGAQETQYF

v_call: TRBV6-1
j_call: TRBJ1-5
clone_size: -
d_call: -
cdr3_nt: TGTGCCAGCAATGACAGAAACAGCAATCAGCCCCAGCATTTT
cdr3_aa: CASNDRNSNQPQHF

v_call: TRBV6-1
j_call: TRBJ1-5
clone_size: few
d_call: -
cdr3_nt: TGTGCCAGCAGGGAGGGATATCAGCCCCAGCATTTT
cdr3_aa: CASREGYQPQHF

v_call: TRBV30
j_call: TRBJ2-2
clone_size: -
d_call: -
cdr3_nt: TGTGCCTGGAGTGTCCGAAACACCGGGGAGCTGTTTTTT
cdr3_aa: CAWSVRNTGELFF

v_call: TRBV27
j_call: TRBJ2-7
clone_size: -
d_call: -
cdr3_nt: TGTGCCAGCAGTTTAGGTGTAAAAACGGGAGAGCAGTACTTC
cdr3_aa: CASSLGVKTGEQYF

v_call: TRBV29-1
j_call: TRBJ2-1
clone_size: -
d_call: -
cdr3_nt: TGCAGCAGTCGACTAGACGCGAATGAGCAGTTCTTC
cdr3_aa: CSSRLDANEQFF

v_call: TRBV7-2
j_call: TRBJ2-1
clone_size: once
d_call: -
cdr3_nt: TGTGCCAGCAGCTTAGGGAGCTCCTACAATGAGCAGTTCTTC
cdr3_aa: CASSLGSSYNEQFF

v_call: TRBV6-5
j_call: TRBJ2-7
clone_size: few
d_call: -
cdr3_nt: TGTGCCAGCTCGAGACAAAGATCCTACGAGCAGTACTTC
cdr3_aa: CASSRQRSYEQYF

v_call: TRBV18
j_call: TRBJ2-7
clone_size: -
d_call: -
cdr3_nt: TGTGCCAGCTCACCACCAACAGGACGGACCTACGAGCAGTACTTC
cdr3_aa: CASSPPTGRTYEQYF

v_call: TRBV28
j_call: TRBJ1-3
clone_size: -
d_call: -
cdr3_nt: TGTGCCAGCAGCCAGGACAGCATCTCTGGAAACACCATATATTTT
cdr3_aa: CASSQDSISGNTIYF

v_call: TRBV7-9
j_call: TRBJ2-1
clone_size: -
d_call: -
cdr3_nt: TGTGCCAGCAGCCCCAACGGCCTCGGAGGAGATGAGCAGTTCTTC
cdr3_aa: CASSPNGLGGDEQFF

v_call: TRBV10-3
j_call: TRBJ1-5
clone_size: few
d_call: TRBD1
cdr3_nt: TGTGCCATCAGCGGGACAGGAAGCAATCAGCCCCAGCATTTT
cdr3_aa: CAISGTGSNQPQHF

v_call: TRBV7-2
j_call: TRBJ2-1
clone_size: -
d_call: -
cdr3_nt: TGTGCCAGCAGCTTGGGGACGCATTCGAATGAGCAGTTCTTC
cdr3_aa: CASSLGTHSNEQFF

v_call: TRBV6-5
j_call: TRBJ2-5
clone_size: -
d_call: -
cdr3_nt: TGTGCCAGCCAGGGGGGTGGGGTGGGTCAGGAGACCCAGTACTTC
cdr3_aa: CASQGGGVGQETQYF

v_call: TRBV7-2
j_call: TRBJ1-2
clone_size: -
d_call: TRBD1
cdr3_nt: TGTGCCAGCAGCTTAGGTTGGCAGGGGGGCTATGGCTACACCTTC
cdr3_aa: CASSLGWQGGYGYTF

v_call: TRBV5-6
j_call: TRBJ2-5
clone_size: -
d_call: -
cdr3_nt: TGTGCCAGCAGCCCCCTGGGAGAGACCCAGTACTTC
cdr3_aa: CASSPLGETQYF

v_call: TRBV4-3
j_call: TRBJ2-7
clone_size: once
d_call: TRBD2
cdr3_nt: TGCGCCAGCAGCCCATCGACTAGCGGGAGGAACGAGCAGTACTTC
cdr3_aa: CASSPSTSGRNEQYF

v_call: TRBV5-6
j_call: TRBJ1-2
clone_size: -
d_call: -
cdr3_nt: TGTGCCAGCAGCTTGGCCGCATCAGTTGATTTCAGGGGCTACACCTTC
cdr3_aa: CASSLAASVDFRGYTF

v_call: TRBV7-5
j_call: TRBJ2-7
clone_size: -
d_call: -
cdr3_nt: TGTGCCAGAAGCTTAGGAGGTCTTCCCTACGAGCAGTACTTC
cdr3_aa: CARSLGGLPYEQYF

v_call: TRBV21-1
j_call: TRBJ2-4
clone_size: -
d_call: -
cdr3_nt: TGTGCCAGCAGGCCAAATAGTGTTAGGGCTAAGCTAGCCAAAAACATTCAGTACTTC
cdr3_aa: CASRPNSVRAKLAKNIQYF

v_call: TRBV5-6
j_call: TRBJ2-5
clone_size: -
d_call: -
cdr3_nt: TGTGCCAGCAGCTTGGTAGGGCGAATAAGGGAGACCCAGTACTTC
cdr3_aa: CASSLVGRIRETQYF

v_call: TRBV18
j_call: TRBJ1-2
clone_size: -
d_call: -
cdr3_nt: TGTGCCAGCTCCACGACCGGAGGGAAGGGCTATGGCTACACCTTC
cdr3_aa: CASSTTGGKGYGYTF

v_call: TRBV6-5
j_call: TRBJ1-1
clone_size: -
d_call: TRBD1
cdr3_nt: TGTGCCAGCAGTTACCCCGGGACAGGCCGTGAAGCTTTCTTT
cdr3_aa: CASSYPGTGREAFF

v_call: TRBV5-8
j_call: TRBJ1-2
clone_size: once
d_call: -
cdr3_nt: TGTGCCAGCAGCTTCCGGGGGGCTGGCTACACCTTC
cdr3_aa: CASSFRGAGYTF

v_call: TRBV5-1
j_call: TRBJ1-2
clone_size: -
d_call: TRBD1
cdr3_nt: TGCGCCAGCAGCTTGGAGGGACAGGGGACATATGGCTACACCTTC
cdr3_aa: CASSLEGQGTYGYTF

v_call: TRBV5-5
j_call: TRBJ2-2
clone_size: -
d_call: TRBD1
cdr3_nt: TGTGCCAGCACCTTTCTACCCCACAGGGGCCACACCGGGGAGCTGTTTTTT
cdr3_aa: CASTFLPHRGHTGELFF

v_call: TRBV9
j_call: TRBJ1-3
clone_size: few
d_call: -
cdr3_nt: TGTGCCAGCAGCGCCGGACTCATCTCCTCTGGAAACACCATATATTTT
cdr3_aa: CASSAGLISSGNTIYF

v_call: TRBV6-5
j_call: TRBJ1-2
clone_size: -
d_call: TRBD1
cdr3_nt: TGTGCCAGCAGAACTCGAGGGACAGTCTATGGCTACACCTTC
cdr3_aa: CASRTRGTVYGYTF

v_call: TRBV7-8
j_call: TRBJ1-1
clone_size: -
d_call: -
cdr3_nt: TGTGCCAGCAGCTTAAAGTGGGACACTGAAGCTTTCTTT
cdr3_aa: CASSLKWDTEAFF

v_call: TRBV6-1
j_call: TRBJ2-2
clone_size: few
d_call: -
cdr3_nt: TGTGCCAGCACTGAGGACACTCCCGGGGAGCTGTTTTTT
cdr3_aa: CASTEDTPGELFF

v_call: TRBV5-1
j_call: TRBJ1-3
clone_size: few
d_call: -
cdr3_nt: TGCGCCAGCAGCTTGGACGGGAGCTCTGGAAACACCATATATTTT
cdr3_aa: CASSLDGSSGNTIYF

v_call: TRBV6-6
j_call: TRBJ2-1
clone_size: -
d_call: -
cdr3_nt: TGTGCCAGCAGTTACGCTAGAATGTACGCTGAGCAGTTCTTC
cdr3_aa: CASSYARMYAEQFF

v_call: TRBV5-4
j_call: TRBJ1-3
clone_size: -
d_call: TRBD1
cdr3_nt: TGTGCCAGCAGCTGGGACAGGGGGCCGGGGTCTGGAAACACCATATATTTT
cdr3_aa: CASSWDRGPGSGNTIYF

v_call: TRBV9
j_call: TRBJ2-7
clone_size: -
d_call: -
cdr3_nt: TGTGCCAGCAGCGTAGGGGGCTACGAGCAGTACTTC
cdr3_aa: CASSVGGYEQYF

v_call: TRBV30
j_call: TRBJ1-3
clone_size: -
d_call: -
cdr3_nt: TGTGCCTGGAGTTACGGCAGAAGCTCTGGAAACACCATATATTTT
cdr3_aa: CAWSYGRSSGNTIYF

v_call: TRBV28
j_call: TRBJ1-1
clone_size: -
d_call: TRBD1
cdr3_nt: TGTGCCAGTACATACAGGGGTGAAGCTTTCTTT
cdr3_aa: CASTYRGEAFF

v_call: TRBV29-1
j_call: TRBJ1-1
clone_size: once
d_call: -
cdr3_nt: TGCAGCGTTGGACAGACGAACACTGAAGCTTTCTTT
cdr3_aa: CSVGQTNTEAFF

v_call: TRBV7-6
j_call: TRBJ2-3
clone_size: -
d_call: TRBD2
cdr3_nt: TGTGCCAGCAGCTTAGCACAGCGGGGGACGCAGTATTTT
cdr3_aa: CASSLAQRGTQYF

v_call: TRBV6-6
j_call: TRBJ1-2
clone_size: -
d_call: -
cdr3_nt: TGTGCCAGCAGTTACGGCGCGGGAGGCTACACCTTC
cdr3_aa: CASSYGAGGYTF

v_call: TRBV28
j_call: TRBJ2-7
clone_size: -
d_call: TRBD1
cdr3_nt: TGTGCCAGCAGCACCTTTTACAGGGGGCGAACCTACGAGCAGTACTTC
cdr3_aa: CASSTFYRGRTYEQYF

v_call: TRBV6-5
j_call: TRBJ1-2
clone_size: -
d_call: TRBD1
cdr3_nt: TGTGCCAGCAGTTACTCACAATCCACAGGGGGTTCTGGCTACACCTTC
cdr3_aa: CASSYSQSTGGSGYTF

v_call: TRBV11-3
j_call: TRBJ1-1
clone_size: -
d_call: TRBD1
cdr3_nt: TGTGCCAGCAGTGGGGACAGCCCGGGTGAGGCTTTCTTT
cdr3_aa: CASSGDSPGEAFF

v_call: TRBV5-4
j_call: TRBJ1-2
clone_size: -
d_call: TRBD1
cdr3_nt: TGTGCCAGCAGTACGCCGGGACAGGGGCCCGGCTATGGCTACACCTTC
cdr3_aa: CASSTPGQGPGYGYTF

v_call: TRBV19
j_call: TRBJ1-1
clone_size: once
d_call: -
cdr3_nt: TGTGCCAGTACCCATGTGGGGATGGGGGCAGGGGCTGAAGCTTTCTTT
cdr3_aa: CASTHVGMGAGAEAFF

v_call: TRBV7-3
j_call: TRBJ2-2
clone_size: -
d_call: -
cdr3_nt: TGTGCCAGCAGCTTAAATGGATTCGGGGAGCTGTTTTTT
cdr3_aa: CASSLNGFGELFF

v_call: TRBV7-2
j_call: TRBJ2-1
clone_size: -
d_call: TRBD2
cdr3_nt: TGTGCCAGCAGCTTAGGGGGGACTAGCGGGAGGGGTGAGCAGTTCTTC
cdr3_aa: CASSLGGTSGRGEQFF

v_call: TRBV7-9
j_call: TRBJ2-1
clone_size: -
d_call: TRBD2
cdr3_nt: TGTGCCAGCAGCTCTCCGGGACTAGCAACAGAGGGACCCTACAATGAGCAGTTCTTC
cdr3_aa: CASSSPGLATEGPYNEQFF

v_call: TRBV30
j_call: TRBJ1-1
clone_size: few
d_call: -
cdr3_nt: TGTGCCTGGAGTCTTACGCTAGAGGGGAGAGAAGCTTTCTTT
cdr3_aa: CAWSLTLEGREAFF

v_call: TRBV5-4
j_call: TRBJ1-4
clone_size: -
d_call: TRBD1
cdr3_nt: TGTGCCAGCAGCTCGGACAGGGGCTCCGAAAAACTGTTTTTT
cdr3_aa: CASSSDRGSEKLFF

v_call: TRBV18
j_call: TRBJ1-1
clone_size: few
d_call: -
cdr3_nt: TGTGCCAGCTCACCGATCATCGAGGGGACTGAAGCTTTCTTT
cdr3_aa: CASSPIIEGTEAFF